This T cell receptor beta chain was sequenced in a study of cytomegalovirus exposure and HLA in healthy donors. The protocol was immunoSEQ multiplex PCR, while the TCRdb copy is restricted to in-frame clones and leaves out a portion. The sample includes 110,000 to 150,000 clones, approximately 90% of them seen just once. This CDR3 region has 14 residues. V lost 10 bases to trimming and J lost 4 bases; unmatched junction nucleotides: 9. Germline loops: CDR1 SGHNT, CDR2 YYREEE (reference sequence). This clone was picked up one time. Material: PBMCs. This rearrangement joins TRBV5-4 to TRBJ2-1; the match to TRBD2 covers 9 bases. This sequence was found in a man aged 18 to 29 in good health and CMV-seronegative. The CDR3 loop reads CAVYSGSKYNEQFF. The CDR3, as DNA: TGTGCCGTCTATAGCGGGAGTAAATACAATGAGCAGTTCTTC.